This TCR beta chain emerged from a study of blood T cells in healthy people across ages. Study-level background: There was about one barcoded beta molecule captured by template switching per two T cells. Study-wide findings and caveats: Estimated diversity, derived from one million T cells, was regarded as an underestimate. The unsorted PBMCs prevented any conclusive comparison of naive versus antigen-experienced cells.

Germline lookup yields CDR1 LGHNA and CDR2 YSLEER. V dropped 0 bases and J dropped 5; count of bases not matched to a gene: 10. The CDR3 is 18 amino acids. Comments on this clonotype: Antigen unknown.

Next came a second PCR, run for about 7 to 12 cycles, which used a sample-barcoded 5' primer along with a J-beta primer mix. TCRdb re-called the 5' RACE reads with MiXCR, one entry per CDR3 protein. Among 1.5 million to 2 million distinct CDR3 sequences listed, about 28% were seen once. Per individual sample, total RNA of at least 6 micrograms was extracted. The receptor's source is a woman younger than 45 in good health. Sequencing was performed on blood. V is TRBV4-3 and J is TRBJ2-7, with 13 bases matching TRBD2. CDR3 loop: CASSQDGGSGTSGNEQYF. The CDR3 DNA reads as TGCGCCAGCAGCCAAGATGGGGGGTCCGGGACTAGCGGGAACGAGCAGTACTTC.